The 29 T cell receptor beta chains given below trace back to one sample, sequenced in a study of T cells in Graves' hyperthyroidism and ophthalmopathy. TCR beta CDR3 region amplification was performed from RNA transcripts. HTBI primers were employed in a first-round RT-PCR of the TCR CDR3. One entry per CDR3 protein, called by TCRdb with MiXCR from the multiplex PCR reads. The sample holds fewer than 350,000 distinct CDR3 sequences; about 20% are singletons and the top ten take about 53%. The specimen sequenced was blood. Receptor source: a woman between 50 and 59 years old with Graves' hyperthyroidism.

The chain is built from TRBV9 and TRBJ2-3; D call uncertain. CDR3 length: 14 residues. The germline CDR1 and CDR2 sequences are SGDLS and YYNGEE. V lost 4 bases and J 1 base, leaving 10 bases between the germline ends. The CDR3 loop is CASSPPYGTDTQYF. In DNA form, the CDR3 reads TGTGCCAGCAGCCCCCCCTACGGCACAGATACGCAGTATTTT.

V usage is TRBV30 and J usage is TRBJ2-3, with D maybe TRBD2 (6 bases). V shed 0 bases and J shed 6 bases, with 13 bases lying between them. Germline V gene sequence: CDR1 GTSNPN, CDR2 SVGIG (reference sequence). The CDR3 is 14 residues long. CDR3 sequence (DNA): TGTGCCTGGAGTGTAGGACTACTGGAGGATACGCAGTATTTT. Translated, it gives CAWSVGLLEDTQYF.

This clonotype was detected a few times. The chain couples TRBV6-1 to TRBJ1-3; a weak D match, TRBD1 (6 bases). Germline V CDR1 and CDR2: MNHNS, SASEGT. V was pared by 7 bases and J by 3 bases, with 10 bases between. This CDR3 comprises 13 residues. CDR3 amino acids: CASKQGGGNTIYF. CDR3 DNA sequence: TGTGCCAGCAAACAAGGGGGTGGAAACACCATATATTTT.

J is TRBJ2-2 and V is TRBV12-3 or TRBV12-4, with 8 bases that match TRBD2. V gave up 5 bases and J gave up 5 bases; unmatched junction bases: 7. The CDR3 loop spans 15 amino acids. This chain's CDR3 is CASSPLSGGTGELFF. CDR3 DNA sequence: TGTGCCAGCAGTCCCCTCAGCGGGGGAACCGGGGAGCTGTTTTTT.

This clonotype turned up a few times. This chain links TRBV19 with TRBJ2-7, with D possibly being TRBD2 (6 bases). The CDR3 loop spans 14 amino acids. The germline V gene has CDR1 LNHDA and CDR2 SQIVND (reference sequence). V lost 5 bases, J lost 3 bases, and 14 bases lay in between. The CDR3 sequence: CASSRAGPGYEQYF. CDR3 nucleotide sequence: TGTGCCAGTAGTCGGGCGGGGCCAGGCTACGAGCAGTACTTC. Supplemented by reference TRBV19 and TRBJ2-7, the full variable domain reads DGGITQSPKYLFRKEGQNVTLSCEQNLNHDAMYWYRQDPGQGLRLIYYSQIVNDFQKGDIAEGYSVSREKKESFPLTVTSAQKNPTAFYLCASSRAGPGYEQYFGPGTRLTVT.

The chain recombines TRBV7-2 with TRBJ2-5; TRBD1 might be the D (5 bases). The ends were cut back, 2 bases at V and 7 bases at J, with 11 bases in the middle. The CDR3 is 13 amino acids. Germline lookup yields CDR1 SGHTA and CDR2 FQGNSA. In nucleotides, the CDR3 is TGTGCCAGCAGCTTACAGGGAAGAGGGACCCAGTACTTC. Translation gives CASSLQGRGTQYF. Full variable domain (outside the CDR3, taken from reference TRBV7-2 and TRBJ2-5): GAGVSQSPSNKVTEKGKDVELRCDPISGHTALYWYRQSLGQGLEFLIYFQGNSAPDKSGLPSDRFSAERTGGSVSTLTIQRTQQEDSAVYLCASSLQGRGTQYFGPGTRLLVL.

This clonotype was counted many times. The gene calls are TRBV6-1 and TRBJ2-1; TRBD2 aligns across 8 bases. Germline V gives CDR1 MNHNS, CDR2 SASEGT. This CDR3 is 14 amino acids long. V lost 3 bases and J lost 7; bases outside the gene matches: 5. The CDR3 sequence is CASSDPGTSNEQFF. CDR3 DNA sequence: TGTGCCAGCAGTGATCCCGGGACTAGTAATGAGCAGTTCTTC.

This rearrangement joins TRBV27 to TRBJ1-2; D is undetermined. The CDR3 loop spans 13 amino acids. The V and J ends lost 5 bases and 6 bases respectively, with 13 bases between them. In germline, CDR1 is MNHEY, CDR2 SMNVEV (reference sequence). The CDR3 bases are TGTGCCAGCAGTCGATCAGGAGACGATGGCTACACCTTC. It is translated as CASSRSGDDGYTF.

V and J are TRBV6-1 and TRBJ1-6; D unclear. The CDR3 consists of 15 residues. V lost 1 base and J 10 bases, leaving 14 bases between the germline ends. Germline-derived CDR1 and CDR2 are MNHNS and SASEGT. The CDR3 loop is CASSEEEGTGSPLHF. The DNA for the CDR3 is TGTGCCAGCAGTGAAGAGGAGGGTACGGGATCACCCCTCCACTTT.

At least ten counts were recorded for this clonotype. The gene calls are TRBV5-1 and TRBJ1-1; unclear D gene. The CDR3 loop spans 14 amino acids. Per the germline V gene, CDR1 is SGHRS and CDR2 is YFSETQ. V was trimmed by 0 bases and J by 1 base, leaving 7 bases between them. This chain's CDR3 is CASSLAAANTEAFF. Here the CDR3 DNA reads TGCGCCAGCAGCTTGGCCGCCGCGAACACTGAAGCTTTCTTT.

This clonotype has only a few counts. The chain has TRBV5-1 and TRBJ2-1, with D perhaps given as TRBD1 or TRBD2 (5 bases each). Per germline, CDR1 SGHRS and CDR2 YFSETQ. The CDR3 totals 14 residues. The germline V and J ends were trimmed by 5 bases and 2 bases, with 11 bases remaining between them. The DNA for the CDR3 is TGCGCCAGCAGTTTCGGGACCACCTACAATGAGCAGTTCTTC. Protein sequence: CASSFGTTYNEQFF.

The chain recombines TRBV25-1 with TRBJ1-1; maybe TRBD1 (5 bases). The germline V gene has CDR1 MGHDK and CDR2 SYGVNS. The V gene lost 3 bases and the J gene lost 3 bases, with 8 bases spanning the gap. The CDR3 runs 13 residues. CDR3 in amino acids: CASSEGGDTEAFF. The DNA for the CDR3 is TGTGCCAGCAGTGAGGGGGGAGACACTGAAGCTTTCTTT.

This chain uses TRBV7-2 with TRBJ1-5; D gene uncertain. The germline V and J ends were trimmed by 0 bases and 5 bases, with 5 bases remaining between them. CDR3 length: 13 amino acids. Germline V gene data show CDR1 as SGHTA and CDR2 as FQGNSA. In DNA form, the CDR3 reads TGTGCCAGCAGCTTAGCGGTGGATCAGCCCCAGCATTTT. Translated: CASSLAVDQPQHF.

At least ten counts were recorded for this clonotype. This rearrangement joins TRBV5-1 to TRBJ2-3; 7 bases fit TRBD1. There are 14 residues in the CDR3. J gave up 6 bases and V 4 bases, and 8 bases lay outside the gene matches. CDR1 is SGHRS, CDR2 YFSETQ, per germline. The CDR3 DNA sequence: TGCGCCAGCAGCCCCGGACAGGTTTACGATACGCAGTATTTT. It yields the protein CASSPGQVYDTQYF.

The chain is built from TRBV6-1 and TRBJ2-1; the match to TRBD2 covers 7 bases. With V trimmed by 7 bases and J by 6 bases, 9 bases remained unmatched. This CDR3 is built from 14 residues. Germline CDR1 and CDR2: MNHNS and SASEGT. CDR3 sequence: CASILGDYLNEQFF. CDR3 DNA: TGTGCCAGCATCCTAGGGGACTACCTCAATGAGCAGTTCTTC.

The CDR3 region is CASSYVPGLSYEQYF. Here the CDR3 DNA reads TGTGCCAGCAGTTATGTGCCGGGACTCTCCTACGAGCAGTACTTC. This chain uses TRBV6-1 with TRBJ2-7; the D gene is possibly TRBD2 (6 bases). CDR3 length equals 15 residues. Trimming took off 5 bases at V and 0 bases at J, with 14 bases between the two ends. Germline-derived CDR1 and CDR2 are MNHNS and SASEGT.

This clonotype has at least ten counts. The rearrangement links TRBV6-5 to TRBJ2-2; D is unclear. Deletions cut 0 bases from V and 4 bases from J, with 18 bases between. The CDR3 spans 18 residues. Germline CDR1 is MNHEY and CDR2 is SVGAGI. The CDR3 sequence: CASSYSSILAGFTGELFF. The CDR3 DNA reads as TGTGCCAGCAGTTACTCGTCTATCTTGGCAGGCTTCACCGGGGAGCTGTTTTTT.

A note on this clonotype: No conserved phenylalanine or tryptophan is present at the end of the CDR3, so a read error is the likely explanation. J is TRBJ2-7 and V is TRBV7-2; TRBD2 matches 11 bases. The CDR3 is 16 residues long. Unmatched junction bases numbered 6, after V lost 4 bases and J lost 1 base. Germline V gives CDR1 SGHTA, CDR2 FQGNSA. DNA of the CDR3: TGTGCCAGCAGCTCGACTTCTAGCGGGAGGTCCTACGAGCAGTACCTC. This translates into CASSSTSSGRSYEQYL.

The genes are TRBV9 and TRBJ2-1; 9 nucleotides match TRBD2. The CDR3 has 17 residues. Trimming at V came to 0 bases and at J to 7 bases, leaving 11 bases not matched to a gene. Germline lookup yields CDR1 SGDLS and CDR2 YYNGEE. CDR3 nucleotide sequence: TGTGCCAGCAGCGTAGGATTAACTAGCGGGTGGGGAAATGAGCAGTTCTTC. Its protein is CASSVGLTSGWGNEQFF.

This clonotype has more than one count but fewer than ten. The chain is built from TRBV5-1 and TRBJ1-4; 9 bases line up with TRBD1. CDR3 size: 13 residues. The germline V gene encodes CDR1 SGHRS and CDR2 YFSETQ. V was clipped by 5 bases and J by 7 bases; unmatched bases: 3. Here the CDR3 DNA reads TGCGCCAGCAGTCAACAGGGGGCTGAAAAACTGTTTTTT. Residues: CASSQQGAEKLFF.

In this sample, this clonotype turned up many times. The chain recombines TRBV2 with TRBJ1-2; 7 bases agree with TRBD1. The CDR3 covers 14 residues. V gave up 6 bases and J gave up 8 bases; unmatched junction bases: 12. Germline CDR1 and CDR2: SNHLY and FYNNEI. The CDR3 sequence: CASRDEQGPNGYTF. CDR3 in DNA: TGTGCCAGCAGGGACGAACAGGGGCCTAACGGCTACACCTTC.

This clonotype showed up many times. The chain is built from TRBV27 and TRBJ2-3; weak D call: TRBD2 (6 bases). V was cut by 7 bases and J by 2 bases, with 16 bases left in between. This CDR3 region has 15 residues. Per the germline V gene, CDR1 is MNHEY and CDR2 is SMNVEV (reference sequence). The CDR3 sequence: CASTPGLRVTDTQYF. As DNA, the CDR3 is TGTGCCAGCACCCCGGGACTCCGCGTCACAGATACGCAGTATTTT.

This clonotype was detected many times. This chain uses TRBV7-2 with TRBJ2-5, with D tentatively TRBD2 (6 bases). The ends were cut back, 5 bases at V and 5 bases at J, with 15 bases in the middle. This CDR3 is 14 amino acids long. CDR1 and CDR2 (germline): SGHTA, FQGNSA. CDR3 in amino acids: CASSPGTLGETQYF. Here the CDR3 DNA reads TGTGCCAGCAGCCCAGGGACTTTGGGGGAGACCCAGTACTTC.

The V and J genes are TRBV27 and TRBJ1-3, with TRBD1 matching 11 bases. Germline CDR1 is MNHEY and CDR2 is SMNVEV (reference sequence). The CDR3 is 13 amino acids. Trimming cost V 8 bases and J 4 bases; bases outside gene matches: 1. CDR3 nucleotide sequence: TGTGCCAGCGGGACAGGGGGAGGAAACACCATATATTTT. It encodes CASGTGGGNTIYF.

The rearrangement uses TRBV12-3 or TRBV12-4 and TRBJ2-2, with 7 bases matching TRBD1. The CDR3 length is 15 residues. V lost 7 bases and J lost 5; bases outside the gene matches: 10. CDR3 loop: CASMMTGSSTGELFF. The CDR3 DNA reads TGTGCCAGCATGATGACAGGGAGTTCTACCGGGGAGCTGTTTTTT.

This clonotype was seen ten or more times. This rearrangement joins TRBV18 to TRBJ2-1; possibly TRBD1 or TRBD2 for D (5 bases each). Germline assignment: CDR1 KGHSH and CDR2 LQKENI. Trimming stripped 6 bases from V and 7 bases from J, with 13 bases between. The CDR3 loop spans 13 amino acids. The CDR3 DNA reads as TGTGCCAGCTCCATGACAGAGGGGAATGAGCAGTTCTTC. Residues: CASSMTEGNEQFF. Drawing the rest from reference TRBV18 and TRBJ2-1, the complete variable domain is NAGVMQNPRHLVRRRGQEARLRCSPMKGHSHVYWYRQLPEEGLKFMVYLQKENIIDESGMPKERFSAEFPKEGPSILRIQQVVRGDSAAYFCASSMTEGNEQFFGPGTRLTVL.

The count of this clonotype is one. A clone one base away is much larger, so this may be a read error. V is TRBV20-1 and J is TRBJ1-1, with 10 bases lining up with TRBD1. Germline lookup yields CDR1 DFQATT and CDR2 SNEGSKA (reference sequence). This CDR3 is built from 15 residues. The DNA of the CDR3 is TGCAGTGCTAGAGACCGGACAGGGGGATTCTCTGAAACTTTCTTT. It encodes CSARDRTGGFSETFF.

This clonotype has only a few counts. The chain employs TRBV2 and TRBJ2-2, with D tentatively TRBD2 (5 bases). This CDR3 has 13 amino acids. The germline V and J ends were trimmed by 11 bases and 6 bases, with 16 bases remaining between them. In germline, CDR1 is SNHLY, CDR2 FYNNEI. As DNA, the CDR3 is TGTGCCGCCGAAGGGAGTGGGGCCGGGGAGCTGTTTTTT. Encoded protein: CAAEGSGAGELFF.

This clonotype was recorded many times. The J gene is TRBJ1-1, the V gene TRBV3-1; D is perhaps TRBD1 (6 bases). CDR1 is LGHDT and CDR2 is YNNKEL in the germline V gene (reference sequence). Trimming stripped 0 bases from V and 6 bases from J, with 11 bases between. CDR3 length: 14 amino acids. As DNA, the CDR3 is TGTGCCAGCAGCCAAGATAGGGGGGGCTCTGAAGCTTTCTTT. Protein sequence: CASSQDRGGSEAFF. Variable domain in full (rest from reference TRBV3-1 and TRBJ1-1): DTAVSQTPKYLVTQMGNDKSIKCEQNLGHDTMYWYKQDSKKFLKIMFSYNNKELIINETVPNRFSPKSPDKAHLNLHINSLELGDSAVYFCASSQDRGGSEAFFGQGTRLTVV.